Listed below are T cell receptor beta chains from one sample, sequenced in a study of blood T cell repertoires in COVID-19. Clones were sequenced by immunoSEQ multiplex PCR, and TCRdb holds only the in-frame ones, with some missing. Of 200,000 to 250,000 clones listed, just under 90% are singletons. The sequenced sample was PBMCs or T cells enriched from blood (not recorded which). These receptors originate from a man aged 25-40 years who had recovered from COVID-19. Each CDR3 is given with its conserved first and last residue. Fields, in order: CDR3 protein, V gene, J gene.

cdr3_aa: CASSSTVSNQPQHF
v_call: TRBV6-6
j_call: TRBJ1-5

cdr3_aa: CASSRTVGATEAFF
v_call: TRBV7-9
j_call: TRBJ1-1

cdr3_aa: CASSLSGQGYEQYF
v_call: TRBV19
j_call: TRBJ2-7

cdr3_aa: CASSLGGNPYGYTF
v_call: TRBV5-1
j_call: TRBJ1-2

cdr3_aa: CASRWGVYLNTEAFF
v_call: TRBV28
j_call: TRBJ1-1

cdr3_aa: CASSQVQGHNSPLHF
v_call: TRBV4-1
j_call: TRBJ1-6

cdr3_aa: CASSPVEGSRYGYTF
v_call: TRBV28
j_call: TRBJ1-2

cdr3_aa: CASSPRSESGEQYF
v_call: TRBV18
j_call: TRBJ2-7

cdr3_aa: CASSVVTGQGMIDEQFF
v_call: TRBV9
j_call: TRBJ2-1

cdr3_aa: CASSLGAASYNEQFF
v_call: TRBV5-8
j_call: TRBJ2-1

cdr3_aa: CASRGQSNQPQHF
v_call: TRBV2
j_call: TRBJ1-5

cdr3_aa: CASSPGPGQGPEAFF
v_call: TRBV7-9
j_call: TRBJ1-1

cdr3_aa: CASSLYGGDVEAFF
v_call: TRBV5-5
j_call: TRBJ1-1

cdr3_aa: CASSQEVEGQGAEEQYF
v_call: TRBV4-3
j_call: TRBJ2-7

cdr3_aa: CASRAGSMNTEAFF
v_call: TRBV2
j_call: TRBJ1-1